This is a list of T cell receptor beta chains from one sample in a study of cytomegalovirus exposure and HLA in healthy donors. Repertoires were generated with immunoSEQ multiplex PCR, while TCRdb's copy carries only in-frame clones and drops some. Found here are 150,000 to 200,000 clones, over 70% of them singletons; the top ten hold about 0.5%. Sequencing input: PBMCs. The receptors originated from a woman between 50 and 59 years old in good health and CMV-seronegative. Both conserved end residues are part of each CDR3. The D gene is left open where the match is weak. Clone size, where shown, is once, few, many, or a class for clones that have expanded.

V gene: TRBV2; CDR3 length: 14; D gene: NA; clone size: once; J gene: TRBJ1-2; CDR3 DNA: TGTGCCAGCAGTCTGGAGGGAAGCGGCTATGGCTACACCTTC; CDR3 protein: CASSLEGSGYGYTF
V gene: TRBV5-1; CDR3 length: 14; D gene: TRBD1; clone size: NA; J gene: TRBJ1-3; CDR3 DNA: TGCGCCAGCCAACAGGGGGCAGGGGAAAACACCATATATTTT; CDR3 protein: CASQQGAGENTIYF
V gene: TRBV5-1; CDR3 length: 14; D gene: NA; clone size: NA; J gene: TRBJ2-3; CDR3 DNA: TGCGCCAGCAGCTTGGGCGGGGACAGTACCGCTGTATATTTT; CDR3 protein: CASSLGGDSTAVYF
V gene: TRBV30; CDR3 length: 13; D gene: TRBD1; clone size: NA; J gene: TRBJ2-4; CDR3 DNA: TGTGCCTGGAGTAAGGACAGGCATAACATTCAGTACTTC; CDR3 protein: CAWSKDRHNIQYF
V gene: TRBV7-2; CDR3 length: 15; D gene: TRBD1; clone size: NA; J gene: TRBJ2-2; CDR3 DNA: TGTGCCAGCAGCTTACCCCGGGACAGGGTTGGGGAGCTGTTTTTT; CDR3 protein: CASSLPRDRVGELFF
V gene: TRBV5-6; CDR3 length: 14; D gene: NA; clone size: NA; J gene: TRBJ2-4; CDR3 DNA: TGTGCCAGCAGCTATTGGCTAGCCAAAAACATTCAGTACTTC; CDR3 protein: CASSYWLAKNIQYF
V gene: TRBV30; CDR3 length: 15; D gene: TRBD2; clone size: NA; J gene: TRBJ2-3; CDR3 DNA: TGTGCCTGGAGTGCGTTAGCGGGAGGGGCGGATACGCAGTATTTT; CDR3 protein: CAWSALAGGADTQYF
V gene: TRBV5-4; CDR3 length: 14; D gene: NA; clone size: NA; J gene: TRBJ1-2; CDR3 DNA: TGTGCCAGCAGCTTGGAAGGGGCAAGTTATGGCTACACCTTC; CDR3 protein: CASSLEGASYGYTF
V gene: TRBV29-1; CDR3 length: 13; D gene: NA; clone size: NA; J gene: TRBJ1-4; CDR3 DNA: TGCAGCGTCGGGGTAGGGTTGGGTGAAAAACTGTTTTTT; CDR3 protein: CSVGVGLGEKLFF
V gene: TRBV5-4; CDR3 length: 16; D gene: TRBD1; clone size: NA; J gene: TRBJ1-3; CDR3 DNA: TGTGCCAGCGGCTCGGCGGGACAGGGGACGGGAAACACCATATATTTT; CDR3 protein: CASGSAGQGTGNTIYF
V gene: TRBV28; CDR3 length: 16; D gene: NA; clone size: once; J gene: TRBJ1-2; CDR3 DNA: TGTGCCAGCAGTTCCGAAGATTCGACAGCATACTATGGCTACACCTTC; CDR3 protein: CASSSEDSTAYYGYTF
V gene: TRBV5-4; CDR3 length: 15; D gene: TRBD1; clone size: NA; J gene: TRBJ1-4; CDR3 DNA: TGTGCCAGCAGCTTACCCGGGACAGAGAATGAAAAACTGTTTTTT; CDR3 protein: CASSLPGTENEKLFF
V gene: TRBV7-2; CDR3 length: 15; D gene: NA; clone size: NA; J gene: TRBJ1-2; CDR3 DNA: TGTGCCAGCAGACGTGACAGCGTGCTTAACTATGGCTACACCTTC; CDR3 protein: CASRRDSVLNYGYTF
V gene: TRBV28; CDR3 length: 16; D gene: TRBD2; clone size: NA; J gene: TRBJ2-2; CDR3 DNA: TGTGCCAGCAGACTAAGGACTAGCGGGGGGTTCAAGGAGCTGTTTTTT; CDR3 protein: CASRLRTSGGFKELFF
V gene: TRBV19; CDR3 length: 18; D gene: TRBD1; clone size: NA; J gene: TRBJ2-2; CDR3 DNA: TGTGCCAGTAGTATAGATGGGCGAGGGACAGGGGTAACCGGGGAGCTGTTTTTT; CDR3 protein: CASSIDGRGTGVTGELFF
V gene: TRBV10-3; CDR3 length: 11; D gene: NA; clone size: NA; J gene: TRBJ2-1; CDR3 DNA: TGTGCCATCAGTAGAGACTATGAGCAGTTCTTC; CDR3 protein: CAISRDYEQFF
V gene: TRBV2; CDR3 length: 15; D gene: TRBD1; clone size: few; J gene: TRBJ1-1; CDR3 DNA: TGTGCCTGCTTTTTGTTCGGACAGGGATTCACTGAAGCTTTCTTT; CDR3 protein: CACFLFGQGFTEAFF